This T cell receptor beta chain is drawn from a study of blood T cell repertoires in COVID-19. This table comes from immunoSEQ multiplex PCR, and its TCRdb copy is limited to in-frame clones, with some not included. This table holds 130,000 to 150,000 clones, approximately 87% found once. This clonotype was sampled from a woman in her 50s with active or convalescent COVID-19. The source material was peripheral blood.

CDR3 DNA: TGTGCCAGCAGCCCCGAAGGAGGGGCCCAGCATTTT. Protein product: CASSPEGGAQHF. The chain couples TRBV9 to TRBJ1-5; perhaps TRBD1 as D (5 bases). The CDR3 is 12 amino acids. Germline assignment: CDR1 SGDLS and CDR2 YYNGEE. Trimming removed 4 bases from V and 11 bases from J, with 13 bases in between.